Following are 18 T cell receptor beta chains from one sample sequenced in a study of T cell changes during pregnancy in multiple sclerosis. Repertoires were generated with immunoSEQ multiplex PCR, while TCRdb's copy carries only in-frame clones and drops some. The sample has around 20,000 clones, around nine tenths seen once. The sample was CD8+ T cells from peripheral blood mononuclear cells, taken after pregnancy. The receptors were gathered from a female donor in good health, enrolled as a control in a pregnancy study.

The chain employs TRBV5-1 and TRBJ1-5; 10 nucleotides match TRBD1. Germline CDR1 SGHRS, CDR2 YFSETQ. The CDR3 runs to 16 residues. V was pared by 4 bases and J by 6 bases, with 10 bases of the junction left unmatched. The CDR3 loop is CASSRGDRGFGQPQHF. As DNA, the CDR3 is TGCGCCAGCAGCCGGGGGGACAGGGGATTTGGTCAGCCCCAGCATTTT.

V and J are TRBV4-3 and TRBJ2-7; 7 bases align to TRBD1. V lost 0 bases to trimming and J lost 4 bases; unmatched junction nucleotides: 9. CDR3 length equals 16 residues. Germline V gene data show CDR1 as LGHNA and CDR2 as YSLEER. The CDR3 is CASSQDILSRGYEQYF. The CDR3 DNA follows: TGCGCCAGCAGCCAAGATATTCTATCCAGGGGGTACGAGCAGTACTTC.

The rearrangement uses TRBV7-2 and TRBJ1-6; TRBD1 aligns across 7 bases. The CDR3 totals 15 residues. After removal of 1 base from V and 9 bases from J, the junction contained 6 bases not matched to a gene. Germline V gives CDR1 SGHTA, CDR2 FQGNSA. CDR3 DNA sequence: TGTGCCAGCAGCTTAGACGGGACAGTCGGTTCACCCCTCCACTTT. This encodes CASSLDGTVGSPLHF. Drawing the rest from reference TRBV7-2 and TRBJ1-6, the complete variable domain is GAGVSQSPSNKVTEKGKDVELRCDPISGHTALYWYRQSLGQGLEFLIYFQGNSAPDKSGLPSDRFSAERTGGSVSTLTIQRTQQEDSAVYLCASSLDGTVGSPLHFGNGTRLTVT.

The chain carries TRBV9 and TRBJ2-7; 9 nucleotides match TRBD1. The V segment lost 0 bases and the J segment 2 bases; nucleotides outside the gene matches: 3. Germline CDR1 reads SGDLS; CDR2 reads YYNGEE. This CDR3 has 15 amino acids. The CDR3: CASSVGGTGPYEQYF. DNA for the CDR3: TGTGCCAGCAGCGTAGGAGGGACAGGGCCCTACGAGCAGTACTTC.

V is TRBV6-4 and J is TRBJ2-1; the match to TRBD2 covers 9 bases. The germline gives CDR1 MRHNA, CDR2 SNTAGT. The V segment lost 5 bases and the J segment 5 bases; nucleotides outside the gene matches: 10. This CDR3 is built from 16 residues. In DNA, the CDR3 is TGTGCCAGCAGTTTCAGCGGGGGGTCGATGGACAATGAGCAGTTCTTC. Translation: CASSFSGGSMDNEQFF.

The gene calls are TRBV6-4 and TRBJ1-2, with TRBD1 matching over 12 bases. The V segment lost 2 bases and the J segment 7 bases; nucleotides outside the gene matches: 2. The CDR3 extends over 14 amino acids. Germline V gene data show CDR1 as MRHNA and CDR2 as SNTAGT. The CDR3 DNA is TGTGCCAGCAGTGACGGGACAGGGGGCTCTGGCTACACCTTC. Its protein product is CASSDGTGGSGYTF.

The CDR3 protein is CASSPTSGSTDTQYF. In DNA, the CDR3 is TGTGCCAGCAGCCCGACTAGCGGAAGCACAGATACGCAGTATTTT. The chain joins TRBV7-9 to TRBJ2-3, with 9 bases lining up with TRBD2. The junction had 3 bases not matched to a gene; V was cut back by 5 bases and J by 0 bases. The CDR3 is 15 residues long. CDR1 and CDR2 from the germline V gene are SEHNR and FQNEAQ (reference sequence).

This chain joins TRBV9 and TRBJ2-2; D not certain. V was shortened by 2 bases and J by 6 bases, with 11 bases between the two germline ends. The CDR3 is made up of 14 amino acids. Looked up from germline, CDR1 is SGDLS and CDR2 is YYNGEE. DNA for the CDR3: TGTGCCAGCAGCGTTATGTTGTCGGCCGGGGAGCTGTTTTTT. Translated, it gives CASSVMLSAGELFF.

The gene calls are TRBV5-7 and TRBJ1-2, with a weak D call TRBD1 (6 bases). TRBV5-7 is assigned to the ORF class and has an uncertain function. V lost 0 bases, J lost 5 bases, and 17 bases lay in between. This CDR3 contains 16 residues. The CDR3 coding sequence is TGTGCCAGCAGCTTGGGGGGGGGCCCTTCAGGTTATGGCTACACCTTC. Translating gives CASSLGGGPSGYGYTF.

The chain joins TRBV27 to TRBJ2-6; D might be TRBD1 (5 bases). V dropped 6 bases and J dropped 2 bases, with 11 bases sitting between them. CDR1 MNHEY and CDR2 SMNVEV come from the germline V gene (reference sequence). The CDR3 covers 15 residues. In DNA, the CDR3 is TGTGCCAGCAGAGGGGAAGGGGCTGGGGCCAACGTCCTGACTTTC. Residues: CASRGEGAGANVLTF.

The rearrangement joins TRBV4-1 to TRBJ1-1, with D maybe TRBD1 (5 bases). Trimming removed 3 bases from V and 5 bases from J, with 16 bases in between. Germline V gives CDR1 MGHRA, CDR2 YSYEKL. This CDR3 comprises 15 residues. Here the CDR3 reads CASSQGVGGWTEAFF. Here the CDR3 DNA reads TGCGCCAGCAGCCAGGGTGTGGGGGGATGGACTGAAGCTTTCTTT.

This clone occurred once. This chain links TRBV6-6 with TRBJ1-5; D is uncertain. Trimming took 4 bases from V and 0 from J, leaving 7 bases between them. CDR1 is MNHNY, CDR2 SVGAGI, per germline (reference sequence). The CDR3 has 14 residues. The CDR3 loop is CASSFEPSNQPQHF. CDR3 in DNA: TGTGCCAGCAGTTTTGAGCCTAGCAATCAGCCCCAGCATTTT.

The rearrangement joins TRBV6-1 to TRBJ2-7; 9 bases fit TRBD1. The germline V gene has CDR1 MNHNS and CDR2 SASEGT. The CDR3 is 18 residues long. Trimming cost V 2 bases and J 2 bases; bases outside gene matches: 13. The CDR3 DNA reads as TGTGCCAGCAGTGAATCAACAGGGGGCCGGGTTAGCGCCTACGAGCAGTACTTC. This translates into CASSESTGGRVSAYEQYF.

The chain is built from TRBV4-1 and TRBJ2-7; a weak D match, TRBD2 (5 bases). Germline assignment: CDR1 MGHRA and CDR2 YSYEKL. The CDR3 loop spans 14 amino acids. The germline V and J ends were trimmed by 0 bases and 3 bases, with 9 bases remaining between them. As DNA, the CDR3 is TGCGCCAGCAGCCAAGATCTCGGGATCTACGAGCAGTACTTC. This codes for CASSQDLGIYEQYF.

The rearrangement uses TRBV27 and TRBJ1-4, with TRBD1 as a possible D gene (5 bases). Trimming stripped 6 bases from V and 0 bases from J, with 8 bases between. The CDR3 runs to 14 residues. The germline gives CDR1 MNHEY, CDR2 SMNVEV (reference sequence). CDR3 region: CASRRGATNEKLFF. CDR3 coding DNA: TGTGCCAGCAGAAGGGGTGCAACTAATGAAAAACTGTTTTTT.

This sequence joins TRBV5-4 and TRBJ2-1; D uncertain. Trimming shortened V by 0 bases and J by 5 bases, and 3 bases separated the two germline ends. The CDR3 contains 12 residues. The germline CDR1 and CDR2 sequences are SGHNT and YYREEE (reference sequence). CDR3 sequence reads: CASSLDNNEQFF. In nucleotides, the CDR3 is TGTGCCAGCAGCTTGGACAACAATGAGCAGTTCTTC.

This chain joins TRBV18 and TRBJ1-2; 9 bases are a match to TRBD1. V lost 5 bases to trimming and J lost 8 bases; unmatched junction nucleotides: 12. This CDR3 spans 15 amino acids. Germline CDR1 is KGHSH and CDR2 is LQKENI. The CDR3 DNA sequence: TGTGCCAGCTCATCCGAAAGCACAGGGGGCCGGGGCTACACCTTC. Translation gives CASSSESTGGRGYTF.

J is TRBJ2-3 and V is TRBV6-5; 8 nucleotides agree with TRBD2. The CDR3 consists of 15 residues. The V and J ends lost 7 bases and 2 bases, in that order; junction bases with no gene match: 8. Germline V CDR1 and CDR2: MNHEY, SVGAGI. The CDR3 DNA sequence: TGTGCCAGCACCCCGGGGGGGGCCCACACAGATACGCAGTATTTT. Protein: CASTPGGAHTDTQYF.